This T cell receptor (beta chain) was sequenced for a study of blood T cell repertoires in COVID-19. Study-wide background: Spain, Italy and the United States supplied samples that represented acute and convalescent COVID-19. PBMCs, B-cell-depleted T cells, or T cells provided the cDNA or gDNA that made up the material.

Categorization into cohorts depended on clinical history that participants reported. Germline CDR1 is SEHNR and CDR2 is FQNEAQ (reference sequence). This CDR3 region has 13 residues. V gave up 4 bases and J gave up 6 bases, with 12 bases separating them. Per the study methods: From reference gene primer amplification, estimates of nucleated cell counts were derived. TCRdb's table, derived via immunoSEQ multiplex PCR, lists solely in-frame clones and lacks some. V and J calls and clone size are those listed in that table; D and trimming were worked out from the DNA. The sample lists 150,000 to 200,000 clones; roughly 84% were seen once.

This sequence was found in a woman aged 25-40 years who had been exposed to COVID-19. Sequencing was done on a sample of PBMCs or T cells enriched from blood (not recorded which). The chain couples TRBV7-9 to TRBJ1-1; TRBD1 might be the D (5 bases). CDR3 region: CASSYFRGAEAFF. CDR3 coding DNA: TGTGCCAGCAGCTACTTCCGGGGGGCTGAAGCTTTCTTT.